One and the same sample provided the 26 T cell receptor beta chains below, sequenced in a study of response to subunit inactivated influenza vaccine. TCRdb ran MiXCR on the RT-PCR reads and lists one entry per CDR3 protein. Found here are roughly 760,000 distinct CDR3 sequences, 21% of them singletons; the top ten hold roughly a tenth. The sequencing used PBMCs from blood, collected approximately 5 days after vaccination. The receptor source for this set is a man aged 45 to 65 who received an inactivated influenza vaccine.

This clonotype was counted only a few times. The V and J genes are TRBV12-3 or TRBV12-4 and TRBJ2-4; D unclear. Trimming cost V 5 bases and J 6 bases, with 11 bases left between them. The CDR3 sequence is 13 residues long. DNA of the CDR3: TGTGCCAGCAGTAACACCCAATTAAACATTCAGTACTTC. Amino acids: CASSNTQLNIQYF.

V gene TRBV7-2 combines with J gene TRBJ1-1; 10 bases map to TRBD1. Germline lookup yields CDR1 SGHTA and CDR2 FQGNSA. V was pared by 5 bases and J by 5 bases, with 8 bases of the junction left unmatched. This CDR3 is 15 amino acids long. CDR3: CASSRPRTGGTEAFF. DNA of the CDR3: TGTGCCAGCAGCCGCCCCAGGACAGGGGGAACTGAAGCTTTCTTT. The complete variable domain, with remaining parts taken from reference TRBV7-2 and TRBJ1-1, reads GAGVSQSPSNKVTEKGKDVELRCDPISGHTALYWYRQSLGQGLEFLIYFQGNSAPDKSGLPSDRFSAERTGGSVSTLTIQRTQQEDSAVYLCASSRPRTGGTEAFFGQGTRLTVV.

The chain has TRBV5-1 and TRBJ1-2; D possibly corresponds to TRBD1 (6 bases). Germline-derived CDR1 and CDR2 are SGHRS and YFSETQ. The CDR3 runs to 14 residues. Trimming left V 5 bases short and J 3 bases short, with 14 bases between. CDR3 protein: CASSGTGQDYGYTF. CDR3 nucleotide sequence: TGCGCCAGCAGTGGCACAGGGCAGGACTATGGCTACACCTTC. Variable domain in full (rest from reference TRBV5-1 and TRBJ1-2): KAGVTQTPRYLIKTRGQQVTLSCSPISGHRSVSWYQQTPGQGLQFLFEYFSETQRNKGNFPGRFSGRQFSNSRSEMNVSTLELGDSALYLCASSGTGQDYGYTFGSGTRLTVV.

The chain is built from TRBV7-8 and TRBJ1-1; no clear D gene. Germline V lookup: CDR1 SGHVS, CDR2 FQNEAQ. V was cut by 1 base and J by 6 bases, with 9 bases left in between. CDR3 length: 13 residues. The CDR3 DNA sequence: TGTGCCAGCAGCTTAGACCCTTGGTCTGAAGCTTTCTTT. This sequence encodes CASSLDPWSEAFF.

The chain is built from TRBV12-3 or TRBV12-4 and TRBJ2-5; 7 bases are a match to TRBD1. This CDR3 spans 15 amino acids. The ends lost 0 bases at V and 5 bases at J; junction bases unmatched: 6. CDR3 loop: CASSLAPRGQETQYF. CDR3 nucleotides: TGTGCCAGCAGTTTAGCGCCTAGGGGGCAGGAGACCCAGTACTTC.

This clonotype was counted between two and nine times. This rearrangement joins TRBV7-9 to TRBJ2-3, with 7 bases that match TRBD1. Germline-derived CDR1 and CDR2 are SEHNR and FQNEAQ (reference sequence). The V and J ends lost 5 bases and 6 bases, in that order; junction bases with no gene match: 5. This CDR3 region has 13 residues. The CDR3 sequence: CASSMGQPDTQYF. Here the CDR3 DNA reads TGTGCCAGCAGCATGGGACAGCCGGATACGCAGTATTTT.

This rearrangement joins TRBV7-9 to TRBJ2-3, with a tentative D call TRBD1 (6 bases). CDR3 size: 15 residues. Trimming left V 4 bases short and J 2 bases short, with 13 bases between. The germline CDR1 and CDR2 sequences are SEHNR and FQNEAQ (reference sequence). This CDR3 is CASSWTDRDTDTQYF. The CDR3 coding sequence is TGTGCCAGCAGCTGGACGGACAGAGACACAGATACGCAGTATTTT.

The chain combines TRBV5-1 with TRBJ2-1; maybe TRBD2 (5 bases). The CDR3 length is 13 residues. In germline, CDR1 is SGHRS, CDR2 YFSETQ. Trimming left V 7 bases short and J 6 bases short, with 14 bases between. The CDR3 DNA sequence: TGCGCCAGCTCCACCGAGGGAGCCAATGAGCAGTTCTTC. It encodes CASSTEGANEQFF.

This clonotype was observed many times. This chain joins TRBV7-9 and TRBJ2-5; D gene ambiguous. V lost 6 bases and J 4 bases, leaving 15 bases between the germline ends. CDR3 length: 14 residues. Germline values: CDR1 SEHNR, CDR2 FQNEAQ (reference sequence). The chain's CDR3 is CASRGPALAETQYF. As DNA, the CDR3 is TGTGCCAGCAGGGGTCCAGCATTGGCAGAGACCCAGTACTTC. The full variable domain, rest sourced from reference TRBV7-9 and TRBJ2-5, is DTGVSQNPRHKITKRGQNVTFRCDPISEHNRLYWYRQTLGQGPEFLTYFQNEAQLEKSRLLSDRFSAERPKGSFSTLEIQRTEQGDSAMYLCASRGPALAETQYFGPGTRLLVL.

This chain connects TRBV4-3 to TRBJ2-5; a weak D match, TRBD1 (5 bases). This CDR3 has 13 amino acids. Germline CDR1 LGHNA, CDR2 YSLEER. V shed 8 bases and J shed 2 bases, with 12 bases lying between them. The CDR3 loop reads CASANRRQETQYF. The CDR3, as DNA: TGCGCCAGCGCGAACAGGCGGCAAGAGACCCAGTACTTC.

This chain joins TRBV4-3 and TRBJ2-5; 9 nucleotides match TRBD1. The CDR3 runs 15 residues. The V gene's germline CDR1 is LGHNA and CDR2 YSLEER. J was trimmed by 4 bases and V by 3 bases; bases with no gene match: 6. CDR3 in DNA: TGCGCCAGCAGCCAGGGCCCGGGACAGGGAGAGACCCAGTACTTC. Translated, it gives CASSQGPGQGETQYF.

In its sample, this clonotype was seen a few times. This chain's CDR3 is CAWSDRVLNSPLHF. The CDR3 bases are TGTGCCTGGAGTGACAGGGTTTTGAATTCACCCCTCCACTTT. The chain joins TRBV30 to TRBJ1-6; possibly TRBD1 for D (6 bases). Germline V gene lookup returns CDR1 GTSNPN and CDR2 SVGIG (reference sequence). This CDR3 region has 14 residues. V was trimmed by 1 base and J by 7 bases, leaving 11 bases between them.

At least ten counts were recorded for this clonotype. J is TRBJ1-1 and V is TRBV3-1, with D hard to call. Germline loops: CDR1 LGHDT, CDR2 YNNKEL (reference sequence). This CDR3 has 13 residues. V was clipped by 8 bases and J by 0 bases, with 10 bases between them. CDR3 region: CASCANLNTEAFF. The CDR3 DNA reads as TGTGCCAGCTGCGCAAATTTGAACACTGAAGCTTTCTTT.

The chain links TRBV7-2 to TRBJ2-7; possibly TRBD1 for D (5 bases). The germline V gene encodes CDR1 SGHTA and CDR2 FQGNSA. V was cut by 2 bases and J by 5 bases, with 16 bases left in between. The CDR3 runs 15 residues. DNA for the CDR3: TGTGCCAGCAGCTTAATGGGGCGCCGTTTCAACGAGCAGTACTTC. It yields the protein CASSLMGRRFNEQYF.

This clonotype was recorded at least ten times. The junction and the germline gene differ at one end; a read error may be behind it. The genes are TRBV6-1 and TRBJ2-3; tentatively, D is TRBD2 (7 bases). Germline CDR1 reads MNHNS; CDR2 reads SASEGT. The CDR3 has 14 residues. The CDR3: CASSEGGGTDTQYF. CDR3 coding DNA: TGCGCCAGCAGTGAAGGGGGGGGCACAGATACGCAGTATTTT.

In this sample, this clonotype turned up many times. This chain links TRBV28 with TRBJ2-7, with 7 bases fitting TRBD1. V was clipped by 8 bases and J by 4 bases; unmatched bases: 14. The CDR3 runs to 15 residues. Per the germline V gene, CDR1 is MDHEN and CDR2 is SYDVKM. The CDR3 sequence is CASSSILRQGYEQYF. CDR3 nucleotide sequence: TGTGCCAGCTCTTCTATCTTGAGACAGGGATACGAGCAGTACTTC.

This clonotype was seen more than once but under ten times. V is TRBV6-1 and J is TRBJ1-6; 8 nucleotides align to TRBD1. The ends lost 8 bases at V and 7 bases at J; junction bases unmatched: 4. CDR1 and CDR2 from the germline V gene are MNHNS and SASEGT. CDR3 size: 13 residues. The CDR3 protein is CASGQGGNSPLHF. CDR3 nucleotide sequence: TGTGCCAGCGGACAGGGAGGGAATTCACCCCTCCACTTT.

There are a few counts of this clonotype. The chain employs TRBV7-9 and TRBJ2-7; 10 bases line up with TRBD1. This CDR3 has 17 amino acids. Germline assignment: CDR1 SEHNR and CDR2 FQNEAQ (reference sequence). The V segment lost 2 bases and the J segment 1 base; nucleotides outside the gene matches: 8. The CDR3: CASSLRGQGRISYEQYF. Here the CDR3 DNA reads TGTGCCAGCAGCTTACGGGGACAGGGGCGAATATCCTACGAGCAGTACTTC.

The rearrangement links TRBV27 to TRBJ1-5, with TRBD1 as a possible D gene (5 bases). Germline V CDR1 and CDR2: MNHEY, SMNVEV (reference sequence). V was shortened by 5 bases and J by 0 bases, with 11 bases between the two germline ends. The CDR3 spans 15 residues. The CDR3 here is CASSQGVVSNQPQHF. CDR3 nucleotide sequence: TGTGCCAGCAGTCAAGGGGTAGTTAGCAATCAGCCCCAGCATTTT.

This clonotype appeared a few times. J is TRBJ2-1 and V is TRBV4-3; 10 bases line up with TRBD2. The germline V gene has CDR1 LGHNA and CDR2 YSLEER. The V segment lost 5 bases and the J segment 2 bases; nucleotides outside the gene matches: 12. CDR3 length equals 18 residues. This CDR3 is CASSWRVEREGPYNEQFF. Here the CDR3 DNA reads TGCGCCAGCAGCTGGCGTGTCGAGCGGGAGGGTCCCTACAATGAGCAGTTCTTC.

The rearrangement uses TRBV7-2 and TRBJ2-1, with 10 bases matching TRBD2. The CDR3 consists of 16 residues. Germline values: CDR1 SGHTA, CDR2 FQGNSA. J gave up 10 bases and V 1 base, and 10 bases lay outside the gene matches. Here the CDR3 DNA reads TGTGCCAGCAGCTTAGTCGGTCTAGCGGGGGACCCCGAGCAGTTCTTC. Residues: CASSLVGLAGDPEQFF.

The chain has TRBV12-3 or TRBV12-4 and TRBJ2-7; tentatively, D is TRBD2 (7 bases). The V end was cut by 7 bases, the J end by 2 bases, with 15 bases between. The CDR3 contains 14 residues. As DNA, the CDR3 is TGTGCCAGCACGGTGGGGGGGGCCGCCTACGAGCAGTACTTC. Residues: CASTVGGAAYEQYF.

The gene calls are TRBV4-3 and TRBJ2-7; the D gene is possibly TRBD1 (5 bases). V dropped 4 bases and J dropped 5 bases, with 15 bases sitting between them. The germline V gene has CDR1 LGHNA and CDR2 YSLEER. The CDR3 consists of 14 residues. The CDR3 spells CASSRTPIFHEQYF. As DNA, the CDR3 is TGCGCCAGCAGCCGGACACCGATTTTCCACGAGCAGTACTTC.

The chain carries TRBV7-9 and TRBJ2-1; 13 bases agree with TRBD2. CDR3 length equals 15 residues. V was clipped by 5 bases and J by 12 bases; unmatched bases: 10. Germline-derived CDR1 and CDR2 are SEHNR and FQNEAQ (reference sequence). The CDR3 is CASSQLAGGPAGQFF. The DNA for the CDR3 is TGTGCCAGCAGCCAACTAGCGGGAGGGCCCGCCGGGCAGTTCTTC.

The chain links TRBV15 to TRBJ1-5; no definite D call. Germline values: CDR1 LNHNV, CDR2 YYDKDF (reference sequence). The V gene lost 6 bases and the J gene lost 0 bases, with 12 bases spanning the gap. The CDR3 runs to 15 residues. Written as DNA, the CDR3 is TGTGCCACCAGGTTGCGTCGCGGTAGCAATCAGCCCCAGCATTTT. This encodes CATRLRRGSNQPQHF.

The chain links TRBV2 to TRBJ2-3, with unresolved D. V was clipped by 0 bases and J by 4 bases, with 14 bases between them. CDR3 length: 16 amino acids. Looked up from germline, CDR1 is SNHLY and CDR2 is FYNNEI. The CDR3 DNA sequence: TGTGCCAGCAGTGAAGCGGGTGGACGGCTCGCAGATACGCAGTATTTT. It encodes CASSEAGGRLADTQYF.